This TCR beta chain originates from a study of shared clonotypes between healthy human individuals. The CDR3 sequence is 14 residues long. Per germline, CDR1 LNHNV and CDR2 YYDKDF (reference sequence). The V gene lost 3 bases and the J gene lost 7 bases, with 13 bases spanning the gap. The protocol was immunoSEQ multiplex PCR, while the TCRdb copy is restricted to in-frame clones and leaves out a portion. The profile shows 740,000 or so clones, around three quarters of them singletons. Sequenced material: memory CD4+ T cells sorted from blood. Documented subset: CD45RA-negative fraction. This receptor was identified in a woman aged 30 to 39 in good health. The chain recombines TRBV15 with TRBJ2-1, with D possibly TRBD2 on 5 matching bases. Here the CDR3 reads CATSRGGRPNEQFF. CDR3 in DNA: TGTGCCACCAGCAGGGGCGGGCGTCCAAATGAGCAGTTCTTC.